The clone carrying this T cell receptor (beta chain) showed up many times. Its antigen is still unknown. This entry is derived from a study of T-cell memory formation after mild COVID-19. Background on the study: The study found TCR clusters largely donor specific. Overall study findings and caveats: Clones shrinking from day 15 to 85 showed even CD4/CD8 mixes; later expanders tilted CD4+. The CD4+ clones that contracted clustered mainly within CM and EM, and the CD8+ clones concentrated in EMRA. Whether second-wave clones peaking at day 37 were SARS-CoV-2 specific went unconfirmed.

TCRdb processed the 5' RACE reads anew with MiXCR; each CDR3 protein has one entry. Of around 200,000 distinct CDR3 sequences in the sample, about 18% were seen once. The germline gives CDR1 LGHNA, CDR2 YSLEER. V was shortened by 4 bases and J by 8 bases, with 18 bases between the two germline ends. The CDR3 contains 15 residues. The sample consisted of PBMCs or a T cell subset sorted from them (not recorded which). This chain joins TRBV4-3 and TRBJ2-1; D remains ambiguous. This receptor was identified in a man younger than 35 who had mild COVID-19 (a few samples of this study predate the infection). Cell type and time point are not known. CDR3 nucleotide sequence: TGCGCCAGCAGCCTCTCTAGTGTAAGGAACGATGAGCAGTTCTTC. This translates into CASSLSSVRNDEQFF.